The present TCR beta chain was sequenced within a study of shared clonotypes between healthy human individuals. This clone appeared once. The length of the CDR3 is 14 residues. V gave up 3 bases and J gave up 2 bases; unmatched junction bases: 5. Germline V gene sequence: CDR1 GTSNPN, CDR2 SVGIG (reference sequence). TCRdb's table, derived via immunoSEQ multiplex PCR, lists solely in-frame clones and lacks some. The sample lists about 2.4 million clones, roughly 93% occurring once. V is TRBV30 and J is TRBJ2-7, with 9 bases matching TRBD1. The TCR originated in a young man in good health. Some clones in this sample may be carry-over from other donors' samples. Sequencing was carried out using naive CD4+ T cells from PBMCs. Subset indicated: CD45RA+ positively selected. The CDR3 loop is CAWSEGQGPYEQYF. CDR3 in DNA: TGTGCCTGGAGCGAGGGACAGGGCCCCTACGAGCAGTACTTC.